Presented here are 13 T cell receptor beta chains from one specimen sequenced in a study of CD8+CD57+ T cells in acquired aplastic anemia. The template for TCR beta VDJ and CDR3 sequence profiling was genomic DNA. TCRdb analysed the reads with MiXCR anew, one entry per CDR3 protein. The sample has approximately 200,000 distinct CDR3 sequences, under 65% seen once. The sequenced sample was sorted CD4+, CD8+, or CD8+CD57+ T cells (not recorded which) from PBMCs. The receptors derive from a human donor in good health.

The chain joins TRBV7-9 to TRBJ2-7; D remains ambiguous. V gave up 2 bases and J gave up 6 bases, with 5 bases separating them. CDR3 length equals 11 residues. Germline CDR1 reads SEHNR; CDR2 reads FQNEAQ (reference sequence). CDR3 sequence reads: CASSLIPEQYF. CDR3 nucleotide sequence: TGTGCCAGCAGCTTAATTCCCGAGCAGTACTTC.

The V call is TRBV6-5, the J call TRBJ2-7; 7 bases fit TRBD1. The CDR3 loop spans 16 amino acids. With 6 bases clipped from V and 3 bases from J, the junction kept 14 bases outside the gene matches. Germline V gene data show CDR1 as MNHEY and CDR2 as SVGAGI. The CDR3 DNA is TGTGCCAGCAGCAGAACGCGGACAGGACTGAGCTACGAGCAGTACTTC. It codes for CASSRTRTGLSYEQYF.

About this clonotype: Mismatch with germline at one junction end may stem from a read error. The CDR3 region is CAGSPIDSLNTEAFF. CDR3 nucleotides: TGTGCCGGCAGCCCCATTGACAGCCTGAACACTGAAGCTTTCTTT. V usage is TRBV7-8 and J usage is TRBJ1-1, with D perhaps TRBD1 (5 bases). Germline CDR1 and CDR2: SGHVS and FQNEAQ. The CDR3 spans 15 residues.

Details on this clonotype: The junction departs from germline at one end; a sequencing error may be responsible. This chain connects TRBV20-1 to TRBJ2-2, with D possibly called TRBD1 or TRBD2 (6 bases each). This CDR3 region has 14 residues. Germline lookup yields CDR1 DFQATT and CDR2 SNEGSKA (reference sequence). The CDR3 is CSARWGGDTVELVF. The CDR3 DNA reads TGCAGTGCCAGGTGGGGCGGGGACACCGTGGAGCTGGTTTTT.

The CDR3 region has the DNA TGTGCCAGCAGCGCAGGGGGTGCGAACACTGAAGCTTTCTTT. As protein: CASSAGGANTEAFF. The chain joins TRBV11-3 to TRBJ1-1; 7 bases map to TRBD1. CDR3 length: 14 residues. With 5 bases clipped from V and 1 base from J, the junction kept 4 bases outside the gene matches. Germline lookup yields CDR1 SGHNT and CDR2 YENEEA.

The rearrangement joins TRBV12-3 or TRBV12-4 to TRBJ2-5, with no clear D. CDR3 length: 14 amino acids. Deletions cut 0 bases from V and 5 bases from J, with 10 bases between. This CDR3 is CASSLARVWETQYF. CDR3 DNA: TGTGCCAGCAGTTTAGCACGGGTGTGGGAGACCCAGTACTTC.

The CDR3 is CASSPPSQETQYF. CDR3 coding DNA: TGTGCCAGCAGCCCCCCTAGCCAAGAGACCCAGTACTTC. V and J are TRBV7-6 and TRBJ2-5; no definite D call. The germline gives CDR1 SGHVS, CDR2 FNYEAQ. The CDR3 sequence is 13 residues long. Trimming removed 5 bases at V and 1 base at J, with 8 bases between.

Only a few counts were recorded for this clonotype. The chain employs TRBV7-9 and TRBJ2-3; D unresolved. The V and J ends lost 5 bases and 7 bases respectively, with 16 bases between them. CDR3 length: 14 residues. Germline assignment: CDR1 SEHNR and CDR2 FQNEAQ (reference sequence). CDR3 region: CASSQAPAINTQYF. Written as DNA, the CDR3 is TGTGCCAGCAGCCAGGCGCCGGCCATAAATACGCAGTATTTT. The whole variable domain, remainder taken from reference TRBV7-9 and TRBJ2-3, is DTGVSQNPRHKITKRGQNVTFRCDPISEHNRLYWYRQTLGQGPEFLTYFQNEAQLEKSRLLSDRFSAERPKGSFSTLEIQRTEQGDSAMYLCASSQAPAINTQYFGPGTRLTVL.

CDR3 DNA sequence: TGTGCCAGCAGCTCGTGGGAGGCGATGGCGCAGTATTTT. Encoded protein: CASSSWEAMAQYF. The J gene is TRBJ2-3, the V gene TRBV11-3; possible D gene TRBD2, 6 bases. The germline CDR1 and CDR2 sequences are SGHNT and YENEEA. The length of the CDR3 is 13 residues. V lost 4 bases and J 10 bases, leaving 15 bases between the germline ends.

This clonotype was seen a few times. This chain connects TRBV27 to TRBJ2-3; TRBD2 agrees at 10 bases. Germline-derived CDR1 and CDR2 are MNHEY and SMNVEV (reference sequence). The CDR3 totals 13 residues. V lost 5 bases, J lost 5 bases, and 1 base stayed unmatched. CDR3 in DNA: TGTGCCAGCAGTCAGCGGGAGGGAGATACGCAGTATTTT. Its protein is CASSQREGDTQYF.

Regarding this clonotype: It may be a read error: a sequence one base away is much more abundant. The CDR3 does not close with the conserved phenylalanine or tryptophan, likely indicating a read error. The CDR3 loop is CASSQFIVPTGASTDTQYS. The CDR3 coding sequence is TGTGCCAGCAGCCAATTTATAGTACCGACAGGAGCTAGCACAGATACGCAGTATTCT. This sequence joins TRBV7-9 and TRBJ2-3, with TRBD1 as a possible D gene (6 bases). Looked up from germline, CDR1 is SEHNR and CDR2 is FQNEAQ (reference sequence). V was cut by 5 bases and J by 0 bases, with 24 bases left in between. The CDR3 length is 19 residues.

CDR3 DNA: TGCGCCAGCATCTGGGACGTAGGGAGCACCGGGGAGCTGTTTTTT. The encoded protein is CASIWDVGSTGELFF. The genes are TRBV4-3 and TRBJ2-2; D may be TRBD1 or TRBD2 (5 bases each). CDR1 and CDR2 from the germline V gene are LGHNA and YSLEER. Trimming stripped 7 bases from V and 4 bases from J, with 16 bases between. This CDR3 has 15 residues.

This clonotype occurred many times. The CDR3 nucleotides are TGTGCCATCAGTGAGTCTGAACAGGGTGGTGGGGACATTCAGTACTTC. Protein sequence: CAISESEQGGGDIQYF. The V call is TRBV10-3, the J call TRBJ2-4, with TRBD1 as a possible D gene (6 bases). The V gene's germline CDR1 is ENHRY and CDR2 SYGVKD. V dropped 0 bases and J dropped 8 bases, with 17 bases sitting between them. The CDR3 loop spans 16 amino acids.